Following are 21 T cell receptor beta chains from one sample sequenced in a study of blood T cell repertoires in COVID-19. Libraries were prepared by immunoSEQ multiplex PCR; TCRdb keeps only in-frame clonotypes and omits some of them. The sample records roughly 86,000 clones, about 83% being singletons. Sequencing was done on a sample of peripheral blood. These receptors were collected from a woman between 65 and 79 years old with acute or convalescent COVID-19.

This chain connects TRBV14 to TRBJ2-1, with 7 bases lining up with TRBD1. The CDR3 loop spans 18 amino acids. Germline V lookup: CDR1 SGHDN, CDR2 FVKESK. The trim removed 4 bases at V and 7 bases at J, leaving 19 bases unmatched. The chain's CDR3 is CASSPGQAYIPLTNEQFF. CDR3 nucleotides: TGTGCCAGCAGCCCCGGACAGGCGTATATACCTTTAACAAATGAGCAGTTCTTC.

The rearrangement uses TRBV3-1 (or the pseudogene TRBV3-2) and TRBJ1-4; a weak D match, TRBD1 (5 bases). This CDR3 contains 15 residues. Trimming took off 4 bases at V and 6 bases at J, with 15 bases between the two ends. Germline CDR1 LGHDT, CDR2 YNNKEL (reference sequence). In DNA, the CDR3 is TGTGCCAGCAGCCCCCCGGGGGGGGGTTATGAAAAACTGTTTTTT. It translates to CASSPPGGGYEKLFF.

This chain links TRBV4-2 with TRBJ1-6, with D unresolved. The CDR3 has 14 residues. Trimming cost V 0 bases and J 8 bases, with 8 bases left between them. Germline V gives CDR1 LGHNA, CDR2 YNFKEQ. The CDR3 is CASSQDVSDSPLHF. The CDR3 DNA reads TGTGCCAGCAGCCAAGATGTTAGTGATTCACCCCTCCACTTT.

The chain links TRBV5-1 to TRBJ2-7; 9 positions match TRBD1. V lost 2 bases, J lost 2 bases, and 5 bases stayed unmatched. The CDR3 covers 15 residues. CDR1 and CDR2 (germline): SGHRS, YFSETQ. CDR3 region: CASSLLTGGTYEQYF. In DNA, the CDR3 is TGCGCCAGCAGCTTATTGACAGGGGGGACCTACGAGCAGTACTTC.

The chain has TRBV19 and TRBJ2-3, with unresolved D. Germline loops: CDR1 LNHDA, CDR2 SQIVND (reference sequence). This CDR3 region has 15 residues. Deletions cut 6 bases from V and 0 bases from J, with 13 bases between. The CDR3 loop is CASRSLFSSTDTQYF. The CDR3 region has the DNA TGTGCCAGTAGAAGCTTGTTTTCTAGCACAGATACGCAGTATTTT.

The rearrangement joins TRBV24-1 to TRBJ2-7; TRBD2 aligns across 10 bases. CDR1 KGHDR and CDR2 SFDVKD come from the germline V gene. V shed 3 bases and J 2 bases; nucleotides not matched to a gene: 3. The CDR3 spans 15 residues. DNA of the CDR3: TGTGCCACCAGTGATGGACTAGCGGAAACCTACGAGCAGTACTTC. Translating it yields CATSDGLAETYEQYF.

The chain combines TRBV19 with TRBJ1-2; TRBD1 matches 12 bases. Germline CDR1 LNHDA, CDR2 SQIVND (reference sequence). V dropped 3 bases and J dropped 6; count of bases not matched to a gene: 5. This CDR3 has 15 amino acids. The DNA for the CDR3 is TGTGCCAGTAGTATCACGGGACAGGGGGCTGATGGCTACACCTTC. Translated: CASSITGQGADGYTF.

The chain carries TRBV2 and TRBJ2-7; D is perhaps TRBD1 (5 bases). V lost 3 bases to trimming and J lost 0 bases, with 12 bases between them. Germline V CDR1 and CDR2: SNHLY, FYNNEI. There are 15 residues in the CDR3. This chain's CDR3 is CASSDPTVNSYEQYF. The DNA for the CDR3 is TGTGCCAGCAGTGACCCGACAGTAAACTCCTACGAGCAGTACTTC.

The chain carries TRBV11-3 and TRBJ1-1; the D gene is possibly TRBD1 (6 bases). Germline V gene sequence: CDR1 SGHNT, CDR2 YENEEA. The CDR3 consists of 14 residues. Trimming left V 6 bases short and J 0 bases short, with 11 bases between. CDR3 in amino acids: CASSWDIMNTEAFF. The CDR3 bases are TGTGCCAGCAGTTGGGACATTATGAACACTGAAGCTTTCTTT.

The chain couples TRBV3-1 (or the pseudogene TRBV3-2) to TRBJ1-1; D remains ambiguous. Germline V gene lookup returns CDR1 LGHDT and CDR2 YNNKEL (reference sequence). The V end lost 2 bases, the J end lost 8 bases, and 6 bases lay between the germline ends. This CDR3 contains 11 residues. In DNA, the CDR3 is TGTGCCAGCAGCCAACCGGGGGAAGCTTTCTTT. This translates into CASSQPGEAFF.

This chain connects TRBV29-1 to TRBJ1-1; TRBD1 is a possible D gene (6 bases). Trimming stripped 7 bases from V and 7 bases from J, with 16 bases between. Germline V gives CDR1 SQVTM, CDR2 ANQGSEA. The CDR3 runs to 12 residues. CDR3 loop: CSGLQGSVEAFF. Here the CDR3 DNA reads TGCAGCGGTTTACAGGGTTCTGTTGAAGCTTTCTTT.

The chain joins TRBV5-1 to TRBJ2-2, with 7 bases that match TRBD1. There are 13 residues in the CDR3. The V gene end was trimmed by 7 bases and the J gene end by 6 bases; junction bases not matched to a gene: 6. The germline V gene has CDR1 SGHRS and CDR2 YFSETQ. The CDR3 sequence is CASRQGFSGELFF. CDR3 nucleotides: TGCGCCAGCCGACAGGGATTTTCCGGGGAGCTGTTTTTT. Together with reference TRBV5-1 and TRBJ2-2, the CDR3 gives the full variable domain: KAGVTQTPRYLIKTRGQQVTLSCSPISGHRSVSWYQQTPGQGLQFLFEYFSETQRNKGNFPGRFSGRQFSNSRSEMNVSTLELGDSALYLCASRQGFSGELFFGEGSRLTVL.

The V call is TRBV28, the J call TRBJ2-2; 8 positions agree with TRBD2. This CDR3 region has 16 residues. CDR1 is MDHEN, CDR2 SYDVKM, per germline. Trimming took 4 bases from V and 7 from J; bases not matched to a gene: 11. In DNA, the CDR3 is TGTGCCAGCAGTTGGTACGACGGGGGGGGCCGCGGGGAGCTGTTTTTT. Protein sequence: CASSWYDGGGRGELFF.

CDR3 nucleotide sequence: TGTGCCAGTAGGACATCCCACTCTGGAAACACCATATATTTT. Encoded protein: CASRTSHSGNTIYF. The V and J genes are TRBV19 and TRBJ1-3; D remains unclear. The germline V and J ends were trimmed by 6 bases and 0 bases, with 9 bases remaining between them. This CDR3 is 14 amino acids long. Germline assignment: CDR1 LNHDA and CDR2 SQIVND (reference sequence).

The CDR3 reads CAISDKAGGGYTF. The CDR3 nucleotides read TGTGCCATCAGTGATAAGGCAGGGGGCGGCTACACCTTC. This chain links TRBV10-3 with TRBJ1-2, with 8 bases identical to TRBD1. CDR1 ENHRY and CDR2 SYGVKD come from the germline V gene. V dropped 3 bases and J dropped 8; count of bases not matched to a gene: 5. This CDR3 spans 13 amino acids.

This sequence joins TRBV29-1 and TRBJ1-5; TRBD1 might be the D (5 bases). This CDR3 contains 13 residues. Germline V gene lookup returns CDR1 SQVTM and CDR2 ANQGSEA. V dropped 5 bases and J dropped 3 bases, with 11 bases sitting between them. This CDR3 is CSVLPDINQPQHF. CDR3 nucleotides: TGCAGCGTTCTACCGGACATCAATCAGCCCCAGCATTTT.

The chain couples TRBV5-1 to TRBJ1-2; D ambiguous. Trimming removed 0 bases at V and 8 bases at J, with 14 bases between. CDR3 length equals 14 residues. CDR1 SGHRS and CDR2 YFSETQ come from the germline V gene. CDR3 sequence reads: CASSLGTDILGYTF. CDR3 bases: TGCGCCAGCAGCTTGGGAACCGACATCTTAGGCTACACCTTC. The whole variable domain, filled in from reference TRBV5-1 and TRBJ1-2, reads KAGVTQTPRYLIKTRGQQVTLSCSPISGHRSVSWYQQTPGQGLQFLFEYFSETQRNKGNFPGRFSGRQFSNSRSEMNVSTLELGDSALYLCASSLGTDILGYTFGSGTRLTVV.

This chain connects TRBV6-6 to TRBJ1-2; D is undetermined. Trimming pared 5 bases from V and 6 bases from J, leaving 10 bases between. Germline V gene lookup returns CDR1 MNHNY and CDR2 SVGAGI (reference sequence). The CDR3 spans 12 residues. CDR3 in DNA: TGTGCCAGCAGTACCAGACTGGATGGCTACACCTTC. As protein: CASSTRLDGYTF.

This rearrangement joins TRBV5-4 to TRBJ1-3; TRBD1 matches 8 bases. This CDR3 has 14 amino acids. The germline V gene has CDR1 SGHNT and CDR2 YYREEE (reference sequence). J gave up 8 bases and V 4 bases, and 8 bases lay outside the gene matches. In DNA form, the CDR3 reads TGTGCCAGCAGCCCTGGACAGGGTTTAGACACCATATATTTT. This translates into CASSPGQGLDTIYF.

This chain joins TRBV6-5 and TRBJ1-1; the match to TRBD1 covers 8 bases. V dropped 6 bases and J dropped 3; count of bases not matched to a gene: 9. The CDR3 is 15 residues long. Per germline, CDR1 MNHEY and CDR2 SVGAGI. CDR3 DNA sequence: TGTGCCAGCAGCCGCACCGGACAGGGTGACACTGAAGCTTTCTTT. It codes for CASSRTGQGDTEAFF.

The table lists this clone with a few counts. This chain uses TRBV5-4 with TRBJ2-2; D is perhaps TRBD1 (6 bases). This CDR3 is 15 amino acids long. The V end was cut by 0 bases, the J end by 5 bases, with 11 bases between. Looked up from germline, CDR1 is SGHNT and CDR2 is YYREEE (reference sequence). The CDR3 region has the DNA TGTGCCAGCAGCTTGGACTTTACAGGGACCGGGGAGCTGTTTTTT. Translation gives CASSLDFTGTGELFF.